The 10 T cell receptor beta chains listed next were all sequenced from one sample in a study of cytomegalovirus exposure and HLA in healthy donors. The method was immunoSEQ multiplex PCR; TCRdb's version includes in-frame clones alone and lacks a portion of them. The sample lists about 360,000 clones, around 86% occurring once. Sequenced sample: PBMCs. These receptors came from a young woman in good health and CMV-seronegative.

The genes are TRBV6-5 and TRBJ1-2; D not certain. The V end lost 2 bases, the J end lost 8 bases, and 6 bases lay between the germline ends. Per germline, CDR1 MNHEY and CDR2 SVGAGI. The CDR3 covers 11 residues. CDR3 bases: TGTGCCAGCAGTTACGAGAACGGCTACACCTTC. Translated: CASSYENGYTF.

The gene calls are TRBV4-1 and TRBJ2-3, with a tentative D call TRBD1 (5 bases). Germline CDR1 and CDR2: MGHRA and YSYEKL. The CDR3 spans 15 residues. V lost 0 bases and J lost 5, with 12 bases in between. In DNA, the CDR3 is TGCGCCAGCAGCCAAGATATCCCAGGGTTAGATACGCAGTATTTT. As protein: CASSQDIPGLDTQYF.

This chain uses TRBV9 with TRBJ2-3; 13 bases agree with TRBD2. The J segment lost 6 bases and the V segment lost 7 bases, leaving 8 bases of the junction unmatched. The CDR3 runs to 15 residues. CDR1 and CDR2 from the germline V gene are SGDLS and YYNGEE. CDR3 amino acids: CASSRTSGGGDTQYF. The CDR3 coding sequence is TGTGCCAGCTCCCGGACTAGCGGGGGTGGGGATACGCAGTATTTT.

This rearrangement joins TRBV11-3 to TRBJ1-2; D perhaps matches TRBD1 (6 bases). CDR3 length: 12 amino acids. Trimming removed 5 bases at V and 14 bases at J, with 18 bases between. From germline, CDR1 is SGHNT and CDR2 YENEEA. The CDR3 here is CASSTRTEPATF. DNA of the CDR3: TGTGCCAGCAGCACCCGGACAGAGCCAGCGACCTTC.

The chain has TRBV4-1 and TRBJ2-2; D might be TRBD2 (7 bases). Trimming cost V 0 bases and J 0 bases, with 14 bases left between them. CDR3 size: 18 residues. CDR1 is MGHRA and CDR2 is YSYEKL in the germline V gene. CDR3 protein: CASSQEGGAWANTGELFF. The CDR3 bases are TGCGCCAGCAGCCAAGAGGGGGGGGCCTGGGCGAACACCGGGGAGCTGTTTTTT.

CDR3 in DNA: TGCAGCGTCGGGACAGCCTTCCAAGAGACCCAGTACTTC. Amino acid sequence: CSVGTAFQETQYF. The V gene is TRBV29-1, the J gene TRBJ2-5; the match to TRBD1 covers 7 bases. The germline gives CDR1 SQVTM, CDR2 ANQGSEA. V was pared by 6 bases and J by 1 base, with 5 bases of the junction left unmatched. This CDR3 region has 13 residues. Full variable domain (rest looked up from reference TRBV29-1 and TRBJ2-5): SAVISQKPSRDICQRGTSLTIQCQVDSQVTMMFWYRQQPGQSLTLIATANQGSEATYESGFVIDKFPISRPNLTFSTLTVSNMSPEDSSIYLCSVGTAFQETQYFGPGTRLLVL.

The chain is built from TRBV7-2 and TRBJ1-2; a possible D gene is TRBD1 (5 bases). This CDR3 contains 13 residues. Deletions cut 7 bases from V and 4 bases from J, with 13 bases between. Germline values: CDR1 SGHTA, CDR2 FQGNSA. The DNA for the CDR3 is TGTGCCAGCAAAGGACAAACACCCTATGGCTACACCTTC. As protein: CASKGQTPYGYTF.

This clone was observed a few times. V and J are TRBV30 and TRBJ1-1; D call uncertain. The CDR3 runs 13 residues. The germline V gene has CDR1 GTSNPN and CDR2 SVGIG (reference sequence). The ends were cut back, 4 bases at V and 4 bases at J, with 13 bases in the middle. The CDR3 nucleotides are TGTGCCTGGATCGGGCGAGGGTTCACTGAAGCTTTCTTT. It is translated as CAWIGRGFTEAFF.

The V gene is TRBV2, the J gene TRBJ1-2; 12 nucleotides match TRBD1. The CDR3 consists of 15 residues. Trimming at V came to 6 bases and at J to 5 bases, leaving 7 bases not matched to a gene. Germline V gene data show CDR1 as SNHLY and CDR2 as FYNNEI. CDR3 residues: CASRGTGGSRYGYTF. CDR3 DNA sequence: TGTGCCAGCAGGGGGACAGGGGGCAGTAGGTATGGCTACACCTTC.

The genes are TRBV7-9 and TRBJ2-7; the match to TRBD2 covers 7 bases. The CDR3 has 13 amino acids. Looked up from germline, CDR1 is SEHNR and CDR2 is FQNEAQ (reference sequence). Trimming took 3 bases from V and 2 from J; bases not matched to a gene: 1. The CDR3 coding sequence is TGTGCCAGCAGCTTCGGGGGGACCTACGAGCAGTACTTC. This encodes CASSFGGTYEQYF.